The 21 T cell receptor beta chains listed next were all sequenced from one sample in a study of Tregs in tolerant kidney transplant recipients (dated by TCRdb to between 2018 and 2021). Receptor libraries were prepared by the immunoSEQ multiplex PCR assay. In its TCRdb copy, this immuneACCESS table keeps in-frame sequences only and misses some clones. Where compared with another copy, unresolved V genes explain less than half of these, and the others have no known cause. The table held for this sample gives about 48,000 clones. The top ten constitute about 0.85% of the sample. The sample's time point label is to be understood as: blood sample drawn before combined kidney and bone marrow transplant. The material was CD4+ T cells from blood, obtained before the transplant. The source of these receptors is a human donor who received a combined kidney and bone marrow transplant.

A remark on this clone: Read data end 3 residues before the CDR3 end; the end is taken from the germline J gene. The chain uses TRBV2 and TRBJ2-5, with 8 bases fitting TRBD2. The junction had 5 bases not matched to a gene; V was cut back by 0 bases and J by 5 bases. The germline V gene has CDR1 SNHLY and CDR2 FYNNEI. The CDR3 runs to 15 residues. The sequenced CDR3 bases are TGTGCCAGCAGTGAAGCGCGGGGGGTAGGGGAGACC. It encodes CASSEARGVGET. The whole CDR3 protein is CASSEARGVGETQYF. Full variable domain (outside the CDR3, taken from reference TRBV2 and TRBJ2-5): EPEVTQTPSHQVTQMGQEVILRCVPISNHLYFYWYRQILGQKVEFLVSFYNNEISEKSEIFDDQFSVERPDGSNFTLKIRSTKLEDSAMYFCASSEARGVGETQYFGPGTRLLVL.

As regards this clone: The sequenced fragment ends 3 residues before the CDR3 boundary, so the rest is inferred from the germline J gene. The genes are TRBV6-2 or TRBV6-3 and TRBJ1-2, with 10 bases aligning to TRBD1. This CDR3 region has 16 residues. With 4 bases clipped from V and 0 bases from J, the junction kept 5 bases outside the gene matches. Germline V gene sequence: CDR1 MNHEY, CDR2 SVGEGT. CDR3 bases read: TGTGCCAGCAGTTCCGGTGGACAGGGGGCTAACTATGGC. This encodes CASSSGGQGANYG. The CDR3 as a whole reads CASSSGGQGANYGYTF.

Incomplete CDR3 DNA: TGTGCCAGCAGTTACCGAAGCGGGAGGGTAGGTGAG. It is translated as CASSYRSGRVGE. The entire CDR3 is CASSYRSGRVGEQFF. The V gene is TRBV6-2 or TRBV6-3, the J gene TRBJ2-1, with 10 bases that match TRBD2. Read sequence stops 3 residues before the CDR3 end, and the germline J gene provides the missing end. The CDR3 spans 15 residues. With V trimmed by 2 bases and J by 9 bases, 7 bases remained unmatched. Germline V gene data show CDR1 as MNHEY and CDR2 as SVGEGT.

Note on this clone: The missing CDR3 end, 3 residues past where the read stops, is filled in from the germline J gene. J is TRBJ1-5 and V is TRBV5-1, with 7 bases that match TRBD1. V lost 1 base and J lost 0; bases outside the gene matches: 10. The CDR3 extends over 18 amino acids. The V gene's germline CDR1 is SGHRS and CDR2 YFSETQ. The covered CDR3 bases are TGCGCCAGCAGCTTGACCCCACTCGGGACAGATAGCAATCAGCCC. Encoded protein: CASSLTPLGTDSNQP. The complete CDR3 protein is CASSLTPLGTDSNQPQHF.

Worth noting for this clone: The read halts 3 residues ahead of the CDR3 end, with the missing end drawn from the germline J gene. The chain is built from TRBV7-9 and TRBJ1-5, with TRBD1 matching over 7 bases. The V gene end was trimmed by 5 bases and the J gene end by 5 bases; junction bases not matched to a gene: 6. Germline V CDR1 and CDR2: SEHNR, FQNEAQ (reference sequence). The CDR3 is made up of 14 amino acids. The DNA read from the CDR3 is TGTGCCAGCAGCGCGGACAGGTGGGATCAGCCC. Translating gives CASSADRWDQP. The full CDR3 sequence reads CASSADRWDQPQHF.

The CDR3 sequence: CASSRRTGRETQYF. The sequenced CDR3 bases are TGCGCCAGCAGCAGACGGACAGGACGGGAGACC. The chain uses TRBV5-1 and TRBJ2-5; the match to TRBD1 covers 7 bases. The read halts 3 residues ahead of the CDR3 end, with the missing end drawn from the germline J gene. Germline assignment: CDR1 SGHRS and CDR2 YFSETQ. CDR3 length: 14 residues. V lost 4 bases and J lost 5; bases outside the gene matches: 8.

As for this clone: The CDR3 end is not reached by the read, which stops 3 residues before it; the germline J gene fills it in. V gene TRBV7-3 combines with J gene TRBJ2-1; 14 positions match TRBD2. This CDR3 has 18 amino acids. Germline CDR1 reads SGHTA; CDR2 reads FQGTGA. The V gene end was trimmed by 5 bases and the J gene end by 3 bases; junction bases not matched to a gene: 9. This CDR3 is CASSPFRLAGGSYNEQFF. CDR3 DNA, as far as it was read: TGTGCCAGCAGCCCATTTAGACTAGCGGGAGGGAGCTACAATGAG.

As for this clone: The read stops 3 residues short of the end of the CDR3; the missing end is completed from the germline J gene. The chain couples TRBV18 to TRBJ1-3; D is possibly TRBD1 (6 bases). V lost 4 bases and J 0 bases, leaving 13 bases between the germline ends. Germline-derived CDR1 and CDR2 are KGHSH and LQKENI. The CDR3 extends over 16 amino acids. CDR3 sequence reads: CASSQSGANSGNTIYF. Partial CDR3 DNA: TGTGCCAGCTCACAGTCAGGGGCGAACTCTGGAAACACC.

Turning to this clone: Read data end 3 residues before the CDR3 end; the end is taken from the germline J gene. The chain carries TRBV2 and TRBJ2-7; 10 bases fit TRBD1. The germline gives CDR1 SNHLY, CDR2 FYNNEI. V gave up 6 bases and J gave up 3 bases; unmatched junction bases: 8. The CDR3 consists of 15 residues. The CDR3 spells CASSADRGGLYEQYF. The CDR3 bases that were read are TGTGCCAGCAGCGCGGACAGGGGGGGCCTCTACGAG. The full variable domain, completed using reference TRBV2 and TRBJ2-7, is EPEVTQTPSHQVTQMGQEVILRCVPISNHLYFYWYRQILGQKVEFLVSFYNNEISEKSEIFDDQFSVERPDGSNFTLKIRSTKLEDSAMYFCASSADRGGLYEQYFGPGTRLTVT.

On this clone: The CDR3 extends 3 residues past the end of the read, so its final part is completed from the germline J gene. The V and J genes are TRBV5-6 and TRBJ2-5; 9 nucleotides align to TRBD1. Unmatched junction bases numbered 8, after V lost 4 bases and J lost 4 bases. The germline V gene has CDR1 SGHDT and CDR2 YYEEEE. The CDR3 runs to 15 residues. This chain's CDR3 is CASSLGQGITETQYF. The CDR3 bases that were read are TGTGCCAGCAGCCTTGGACAGGGGATAACAGAGACC.

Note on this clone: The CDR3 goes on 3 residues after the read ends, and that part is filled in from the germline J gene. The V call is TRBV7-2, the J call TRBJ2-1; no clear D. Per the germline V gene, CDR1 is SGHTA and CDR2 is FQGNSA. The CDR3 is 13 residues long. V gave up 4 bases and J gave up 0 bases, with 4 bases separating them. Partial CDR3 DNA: TGTGCCAGCAGCTCAGACTCCTACAATGAG. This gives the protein CASSSDSYNE. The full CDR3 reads CASSSDSYNEQFF.

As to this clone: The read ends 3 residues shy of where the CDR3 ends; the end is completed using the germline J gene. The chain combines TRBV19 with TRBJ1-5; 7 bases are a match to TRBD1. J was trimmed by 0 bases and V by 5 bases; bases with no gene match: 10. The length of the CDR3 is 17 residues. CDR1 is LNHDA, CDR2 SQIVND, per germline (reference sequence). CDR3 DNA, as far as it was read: TGTGCCAGTAGTGCGCCCGGGACAGTGAATAGCAATCAGCCC. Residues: CASSAPGTVNSNQP. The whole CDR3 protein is CASSAPGTVNSNQPQHF.

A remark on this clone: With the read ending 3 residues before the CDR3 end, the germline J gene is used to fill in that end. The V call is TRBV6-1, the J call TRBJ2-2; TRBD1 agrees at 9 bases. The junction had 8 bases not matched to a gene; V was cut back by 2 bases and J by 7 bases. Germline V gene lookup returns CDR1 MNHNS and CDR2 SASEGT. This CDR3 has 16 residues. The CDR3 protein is CASSELGTGKRGELFF. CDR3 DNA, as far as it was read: TGTGCCAGCAGTGAACTGGGGACAGGGAAGCGCGGGGAG.

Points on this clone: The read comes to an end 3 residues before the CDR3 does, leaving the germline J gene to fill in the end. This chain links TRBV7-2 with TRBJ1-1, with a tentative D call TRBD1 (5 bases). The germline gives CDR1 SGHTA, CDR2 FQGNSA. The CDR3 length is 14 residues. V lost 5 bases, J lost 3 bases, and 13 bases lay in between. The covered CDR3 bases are TGTGCCAGCAGCCGCCGGGGGGTGGACACTGAA. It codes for CASSRRGVDTE. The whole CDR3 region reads CASSRRGVDTEAFF.

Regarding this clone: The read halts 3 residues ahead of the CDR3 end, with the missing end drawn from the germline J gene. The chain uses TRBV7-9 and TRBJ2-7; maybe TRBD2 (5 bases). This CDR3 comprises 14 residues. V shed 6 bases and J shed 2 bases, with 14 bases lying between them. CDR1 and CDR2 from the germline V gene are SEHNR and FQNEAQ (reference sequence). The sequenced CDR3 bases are TGTGCCAGCAGTTCACAACTAGTTGCCTACGAG. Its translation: CASSSQLVAYE. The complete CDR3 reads CASSSQLVAYEQYF.

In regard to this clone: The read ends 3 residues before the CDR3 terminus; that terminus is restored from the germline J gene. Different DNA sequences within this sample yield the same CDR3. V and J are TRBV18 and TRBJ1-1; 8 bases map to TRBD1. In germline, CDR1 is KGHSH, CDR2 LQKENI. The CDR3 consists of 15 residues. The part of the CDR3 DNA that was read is TGTGCCAGCTCACCTCCCGACAGGGGACAGCATGAG. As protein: CASSPPDRGQHE. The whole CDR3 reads CASSPPDRGQHEAFF. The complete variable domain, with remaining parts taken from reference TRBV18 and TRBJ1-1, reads NAGVMQNPRHLVRRRGQEARLRCSPMKGHSHVYWYRQLPEEGLKFMVYLQKENIIDESGMPKERFSAEFPKEGPSILRIQQVVRGDSAAYFCASSPPDRGQHEAFFGQGTRLTVV.

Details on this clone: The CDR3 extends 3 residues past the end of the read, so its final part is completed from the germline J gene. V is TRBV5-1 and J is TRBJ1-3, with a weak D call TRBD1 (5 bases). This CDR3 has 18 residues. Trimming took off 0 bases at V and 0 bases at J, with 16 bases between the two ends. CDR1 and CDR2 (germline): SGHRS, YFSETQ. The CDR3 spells CASSLALTGEHSGNTIYF. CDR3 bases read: TGCGCCAGCAGCTTGGCGCTAACAGGTGAACACTCTGGAAACACC.

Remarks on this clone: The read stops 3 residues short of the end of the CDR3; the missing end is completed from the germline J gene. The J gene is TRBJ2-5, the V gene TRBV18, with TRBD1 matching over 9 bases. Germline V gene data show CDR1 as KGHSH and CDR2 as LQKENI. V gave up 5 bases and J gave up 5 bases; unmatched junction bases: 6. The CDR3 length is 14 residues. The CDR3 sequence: CASSAQGASETQYF. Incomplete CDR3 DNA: TGTGCCAGCTCAGCACAGGGGGCGTCGGAGACC.

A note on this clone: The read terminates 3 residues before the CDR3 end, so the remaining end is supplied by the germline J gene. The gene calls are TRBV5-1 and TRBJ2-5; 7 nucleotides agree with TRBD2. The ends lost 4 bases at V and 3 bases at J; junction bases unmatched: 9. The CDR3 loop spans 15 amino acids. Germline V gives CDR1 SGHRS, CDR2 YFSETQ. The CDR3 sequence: CASSLVRLAEETQYF. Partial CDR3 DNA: TGCGCCAGCAGCCTCGTCCGTCTAGCGGAAGAGACC.

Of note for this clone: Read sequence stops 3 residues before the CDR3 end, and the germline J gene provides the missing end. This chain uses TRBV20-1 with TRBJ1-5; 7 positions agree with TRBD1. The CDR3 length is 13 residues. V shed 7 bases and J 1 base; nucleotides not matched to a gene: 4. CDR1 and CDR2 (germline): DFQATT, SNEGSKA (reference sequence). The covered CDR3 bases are TGCAGTGTAGTACAGGGGAGCAATCAGCCC. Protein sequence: CSVVQGSNQP. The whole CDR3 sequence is CSVVQGSNQPQHF.

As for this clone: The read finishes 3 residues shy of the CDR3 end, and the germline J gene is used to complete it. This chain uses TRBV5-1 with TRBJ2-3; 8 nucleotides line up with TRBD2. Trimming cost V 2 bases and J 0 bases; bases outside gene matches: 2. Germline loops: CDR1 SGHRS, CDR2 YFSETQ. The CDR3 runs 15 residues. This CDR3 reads CASSFSSGSTDTQYF. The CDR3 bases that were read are TGCGCCAGCAGCTTCTCTAGCGGGAGCACAGATACG.